In this sample, the clone carrying this TCR beta chain turned up once. The sample originates from a study of blood T cell repertoires in COVID-19. Germline V gene sequence: CDR1 KGHSH, CDR2 LQKENI. Trimming took off 6 bases at V and 0 bases at J, with 14 bases between the two ends. The CDR3 contains 16 residues. Per the study methods: How many nucleated cells were present was estimated from reference gene primer amplification. Produced via immunoSEQ multiplex PCR; TCRdb's table is partial and in-frame only. For V, J and clone size, that table is used; D and trimming come from the DNA. Here the sample spans about 380,000 clones, about 88% being singletons.

Sequenced sample: PBMCs or T cells enriched from blood (not recorded which). The sequence was collected from a young woman who had recovered from COVID-19. The rearrangement joins TRBV18 to TRBJ2-2, with TRBD1 as a possible D gene (5 bases). The CDR3 coding sequence is TGTGCCAGCTCGACACAGGTCGCCTCGAACACCGGGGAGCTGTTTTTT. It is translated as CASSTQVASNTGELFF. The entire variable domain, with the rest obtained from reference TRBV18 and TRBJ2-2, is as follows: NAGVMQNPRHLVRRRGQEARLRCSPMKGHSHVYWYRQLPEEGLKFMVYLQKENIIDESGMPKERFSAEFPKEGPSILRIQQVVRGDSAAYFCASSTQVASNTGELFFGEGSRLTVL.